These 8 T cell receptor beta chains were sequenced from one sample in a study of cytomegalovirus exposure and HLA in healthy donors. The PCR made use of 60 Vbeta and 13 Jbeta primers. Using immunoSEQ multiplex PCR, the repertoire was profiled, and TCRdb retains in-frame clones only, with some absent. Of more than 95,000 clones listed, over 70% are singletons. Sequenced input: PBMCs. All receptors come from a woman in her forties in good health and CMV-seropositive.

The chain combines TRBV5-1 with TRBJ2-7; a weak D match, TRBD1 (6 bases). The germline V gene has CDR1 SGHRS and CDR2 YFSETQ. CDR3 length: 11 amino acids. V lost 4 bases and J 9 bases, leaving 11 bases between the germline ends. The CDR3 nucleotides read TGCGCCAGCAGCACCGGGACACGGCAGTACTTC. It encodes CASSTGTRQYF. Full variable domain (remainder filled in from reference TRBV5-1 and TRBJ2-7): KAGVTQTPRYLIKTRGQQVTLSCSPISGHRSVSWYQQTPGQGLQFLFEYFSETQRNKGNFPGRFSGRQFSNSRSEMNVSTLELGDSALYLCASSTGTRQYFGPGTRLTVT.

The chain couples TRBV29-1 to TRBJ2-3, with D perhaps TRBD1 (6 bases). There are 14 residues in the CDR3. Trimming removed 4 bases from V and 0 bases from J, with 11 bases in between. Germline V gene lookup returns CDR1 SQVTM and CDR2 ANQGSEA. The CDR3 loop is CSVAQGSSTDTQYF. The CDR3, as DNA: TGCAGCGTTGCACAGGGTTCTAGCACAGATACGCAGTATTTT.

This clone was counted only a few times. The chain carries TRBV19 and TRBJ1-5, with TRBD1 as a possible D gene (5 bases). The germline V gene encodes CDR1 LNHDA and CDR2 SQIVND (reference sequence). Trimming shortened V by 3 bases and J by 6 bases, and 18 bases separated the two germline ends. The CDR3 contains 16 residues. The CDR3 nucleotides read TGTGCCAGTAGTATCTTGGGGGAGGGTAAGGGTCAGCCCCAGCATTTT. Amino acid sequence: CASSILGEGKGQPQHF.

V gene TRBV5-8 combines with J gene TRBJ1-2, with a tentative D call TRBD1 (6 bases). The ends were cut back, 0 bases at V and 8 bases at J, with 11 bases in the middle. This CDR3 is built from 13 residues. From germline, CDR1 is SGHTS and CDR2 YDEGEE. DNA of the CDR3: TGTGCCAGCAGCTTGGCCACAGGGTACGGCTACACCTTC. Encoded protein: CASSLATGYGYTF.

Here the CDR3 reads CATSRDSYDEQFF. In nucleotides, the CDR3 is TGTGCCACCAGCAGAGACAGTTACGATGAGCAGTTCTTC. V usage is TRBV15 and J usage is TRBJ2-1; D not resolved. Germline V CDR1 and CDR2: LNHNV, YYDKDF (reference sequence). Trimming left V 0 bases short and J 8 bases short, with 8 bases between. CDR3 length equals 13 residues. Combining the CDR3 with reference TRBV15 and TRBJ2-1 gives the whole variable domain DAMVIQNPRYQVTQFGKPVTLSCSQTLNHNVMYWYQQKSSQAPKLLFHYYDKDFNNEADTPDNFQSRRPNTSFCFLDIRSPGLGDTAMYLCATSRDSYDEQFFGPGTRLTVL.

CDR3 in DNA: TGTGCCAGCAGTTGGGCATCTGGGGCCAACGTCCTGACTTTC. Translation: CASSWASGANVLTF. The chain carries TRBV27 and TRBJ2-6; D is unclear. V was shortened by 4 bases and J by 1 base, with 5 bases between the two germline ends. Germline V gives CDR1 MNHEY, CDR2 SMNVEV (reference sequence). The CDR3 runs to 14 residues.

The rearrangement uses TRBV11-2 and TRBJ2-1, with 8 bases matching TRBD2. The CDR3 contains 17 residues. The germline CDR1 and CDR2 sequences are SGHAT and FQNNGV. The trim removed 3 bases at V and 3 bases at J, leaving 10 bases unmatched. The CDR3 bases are TGTGCCAGCAGCTTCGGGGGGGGCAGGGCCCTCTACAATGAGCAGTTCTTC. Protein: CASSFGGGRALYNEQFF.

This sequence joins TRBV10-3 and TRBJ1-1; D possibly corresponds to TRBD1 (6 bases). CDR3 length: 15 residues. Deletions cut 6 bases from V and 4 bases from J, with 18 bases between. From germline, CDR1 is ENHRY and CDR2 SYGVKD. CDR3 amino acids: CAIRADLTGPTEAFF. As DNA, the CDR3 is TGTGCCATCAGGGCGGACTTGACAGGACCCACTGAAGCTTTCTTT.